Below are 10 T cell receptor beta chains sequenced from a single sample in a study of radiotherapy plus CTLA-4 blockade in lung cancer. Profiling relied on immunoSEQ multiplex PCR, and the TCRdb table lists in-frame clones only, not all of them. The data contain about 110,000 clones, more than 70% of them singletons. The sample in question was peripheral blood, obtained from a patient treated with radiotherapy plus ipilimumab. The receptors stem from a human donor with non-small cell lung cancer that progressed on radiotherapy plus ipilimumab. Some clones in this sample may be carry-over from other donors' samples.

The gene calls are TRBV6-5 and TRBJ2-5; the match to TRBD1 covers 9 bases. CDR3 length: 14 amino acids. J was trimmed by 4 bases and V by 6 bases; bases with no gene match: 6. Germline V gene lookup returns CDR1 MNHEY and CDR2 SVGAGI. Here the CDR3 DNA reads TGTGCCAGCAGGATGACAGGGGGTGGAGAGACCCAGTACTTC. It encodes CASRMTGGGETQYF.

This rearrangement joins TRBV19 to TRBJ2-5; tentatively, D is TRBD1 or TRBD2 (5 bases each). Germline loops: CDR1 LNHDA, CDR2 SQIVND (reference sequence). The V end was cut by 3 bases, the J end by 0 bases, with 8 bases between. The CDR3 is made up of 14 amino acids. Here the CDR3 DNA reads TGTGCCAGTAGTATTGGGACGAACCAAGAGACCCAGTACTTC. Protein: CASSIGTNQETQYF.

The chain combines TRBV4-3 with TRBJ2-1; TRBD1 aligns across 7 bases. Germline V CDR1 and CDR2: LGHNA, YSLEER. The junction had 3 bases not matched to a gene; V was cut back by 0 bases and J by 4 bases. CDR3 length: 15 residues. The CDR3, as DNA: TGCGCCAGCAGCCAAGACCAGACAGGGTACAATGAGCAGTTCTTC. It is translated as CASSQDQTGYNEQFF.

This chain links TRBV19 with TRBJ1-2, with D maybe TRBD1 (6 bases). V gave up 0 bases and J gave up 7 bases, with 15 bases separating them. CDR1 LNHDA and CDR2 SQIVND come from the germline V gene (reference sequence). This CDR3 spans 15 amino acids. The CDR3: CASSIDRGRKGGYTF. CDR3 in DNA: TGTGCCAGTAGTATAGATCGGGGGCGCAAAGGTGGCTACACCTTC.

This chain joins TRBV5-4 and TRBJ2-3; 10 bases are a match to TRBD2. J lost 5 bases, V lost 0 bases, and 3 bases had no gene match. The CDR3 contains 15 residues. CDR1 and CDR2 (germline): SGHNT, YYREEE (reference sequence). The CDR3 nucleotides are TGTGCCAGCAGCTTGGGTCTAGCGGGGGAAGATACGCAGTATTTT. Amino acids: CASSLGLAGEDTQYF. The full variable domain, with the rest looked up from reference TRBV5-4 and TRBJ2-3, is ETGVTQSPTHLIKTRGQQVTLRCSSQSGHNTVSWYQQALGQGPQFIFQYYREEENGRGNFPPRFSGLQFPNYSSELNVNALELDDSALYLCASSLGLAGEDTQYFGPGTRLTVL.

CDR3 loop: CASSLSGVIGYTF. DNA of the CDR3: TGTGCCAGCAGCTTATCTGGGGTAATAGGCTACACCTTC. The chain recombines TRBV7-9 with TRBJ1-2; no definite D call. The CDR3 has 13 residues. Deletions cut 2 bases from V and 8 bases from J, with 12 bases between. Germline V gene data show CDR1 as SEHNR and CDR2 as FQNEAQ (reference sequence).

The CDR3 is CASSFGTGNIQYF. The CDR3 DNA sequence: TGTGCCAGCAGCTTCGGAACAGGGAACATTCAGTACTTC. V is TRBV7-3 and J is TRBJ2-4, with D possibly matching TRBD1 (6 bases). Trimming left V 3 bases short and J 7 bases short, with 10 bases between. This CDR3 spans 13 amino acids. Looked up from germline, CDR1 is SGHTA and CDR2 is FQGTGA.

The chain links TRBV7-3 to TRBJ2-5, with D tentatively TRBD2 (6 bases). Germline V gives CDR1 SGHTA, CDR2 FQGTGA. This CDR3 spans 15 amino acids. Trimming took off 5 bases at V and 3 bases at J, with 16 bases between the two ends. CDR3 coding DNA: TGTGCCAGCAGCCCACCCGGGGGTGGTAAAGAGACCCAGTACTTC. Protein sequence: CASSPPGGGKETQYF.

The rearrangement uses TRBV5-1 and TRBJ2-7; 9 bases are shared with TRBD2. The length of the CDR3 is 16 residues. With 4 bases clipped from V and 0 bases from J, the junction kept 8 bases outside the gene matches. Germline-derived CDR1 and CDR2 are SGHRS and YFSETQ. In DNA form, the CDR3 reads TGCGCCAGCAGCGCGGGGGGGAACCCCGGCTCCTACGAGCAGTACTTC. Translated: CASSAGGNPGSYEQYF. Combining the CDR3 with reference TRBV5-1 and TRBJ2-7 gives the whole variable domain KAGVTQTPRYLIKTRGQQVTLSCSPISGHRSVSWYQQTPGQGLQFLFEYFSETQRNKGNFPGRFSGRQFSNSRSEMNVSTLELGDSALYLCASSAGGNPGSYEQYFGPGTRLTVT.

The chain joins TRBV27 to TRBJ2-3, with a tentative D call TRBD1 (5 bases). The germline V gene encodes CDR1 MNHEY and CDR2 SMNVEV (reference sequence). The CDR3 is 16 amino acids. V was trimmed by 2 bases and J by 6 bases, leaving 18 bases between them. As DNA, the CDR3 is TGTGCCAGCAGTTTAACTCCTCAGGGCCCCCTGGATACGCAGTATTTT. This gives the protein CASSLTPQGPLDTQYF.